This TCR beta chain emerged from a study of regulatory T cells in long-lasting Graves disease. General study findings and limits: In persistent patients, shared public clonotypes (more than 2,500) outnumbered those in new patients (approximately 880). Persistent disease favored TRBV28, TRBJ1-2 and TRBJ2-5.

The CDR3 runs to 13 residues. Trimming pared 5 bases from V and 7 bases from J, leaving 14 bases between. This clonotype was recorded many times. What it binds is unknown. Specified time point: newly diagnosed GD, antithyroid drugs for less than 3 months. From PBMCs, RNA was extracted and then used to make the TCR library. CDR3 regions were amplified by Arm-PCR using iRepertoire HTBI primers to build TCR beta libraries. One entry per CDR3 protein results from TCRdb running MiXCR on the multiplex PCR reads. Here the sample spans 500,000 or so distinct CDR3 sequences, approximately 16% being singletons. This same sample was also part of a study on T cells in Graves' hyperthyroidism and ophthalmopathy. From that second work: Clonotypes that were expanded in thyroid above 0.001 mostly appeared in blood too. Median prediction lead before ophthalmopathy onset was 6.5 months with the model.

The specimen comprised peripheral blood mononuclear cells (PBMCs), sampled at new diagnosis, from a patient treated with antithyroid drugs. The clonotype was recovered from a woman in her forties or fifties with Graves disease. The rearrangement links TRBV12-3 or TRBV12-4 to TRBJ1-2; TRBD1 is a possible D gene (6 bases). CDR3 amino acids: CASSMDGQIGYTF. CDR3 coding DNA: TGTGCCAGCAGTATGGACGGACAGATTGGCTACACCTTC.